A selection of T cell receptor beta chains follows, all from one sample in a study of monozygotic twins with inflammatory bowel disease. After re-calling the 5' RACE reads, TCRdb lists one entry per CDR3 protein, DNA absent. The table lists tens of thousands of distinct CDR3 sequences. The sample comprised blood. All receptors come from a human donor with ulcerative colitis or Crohn's disease, or a healthy co-twin of an affected twin (not recorded which). The CDR3 runs from the conserved cysteine through the conserved F or W. Each record gives: J gene, CDR3 length, V gene, CDR3 protein.

j_call: TRBJ2-7; cdr3_length: 15; v_call: TRBV7-6; cdr3_aa: CASSPMGGLNYEQYF
j_call: TRBJ2-5; cdr3_length: 14; v_call: TRBV12-3/TRBV12-4; cdr3_aa: CASSYAEQRETQYF
j_call: TRBJ2-1; cdr3_length: 17; v_call: TRBV24-1; cdr3_aa: CATSDSALAGGRGEQFF
j_call: TRBJ2-7; cdr3_length: 19; v_call: TRBV27; cdr3_aa: CASSLRPASIGIPPLPQYF
j_call: TRBJ1-1; cdr3_length: 15; v_call: TRBV7-9; cdr3_aa: CASSLGATGNTEAFF
j_call: TRBJ1-3; cdr3_length: 14; v_call: TRBV5-6; cdr3_aa: CASSFDRGGGTIYF
j_call: TRBJ1-3; cdr3_length: 11; v_call: TRBV12-3/TRBV12-4; cdr3_aa: CASSSRHTIYF
j_call: TRBJ2-5; cdr3_length: 16; v_call: TRBV11-2; cdr3_aa: CASSQRGATNQETQYF
j_call: TRBJ1-1; cdr3_length: 14; v_call: TRBV5-1; cdr3_aa: CASRRGGGNTEAFF
j_call: TRBJ1-3; cdr3_length: 15; v_call: TRBV7-9; cdr3_aa: CASSSPDYSGNTIYF
j_call: TRBJ2-1; cdr3_length: 16; v_call: TRBV5-8; cdr3_aa: CASETSGQGIYNEQFF
j_call: TRBJ1-4; cdr3_length: 15; v_call: TRBV20-1; cdr3_aa: CSATGGTATNEKLFF
j_call: TRBJ2-5; cdr3_length: 17; v_call: TRBV29-1; cdr3_aa: CSVVDQPRTGRWRTQYF
j_call: TRBJ1-3; cdr3_length: 15; v_call: TRBV7-7; cdr3_aa: CASSLGQSAGNTIYF
j_call: TRBJ1-5; cdr3_length: 14; v_call: TRBV2; cdr3_aa: CASSYLGTGQPQHF
j_call: TRBJ2-3; cdr3_length: 14; v_call: TRBV7-9; cdr3_aa: CASSSGLSPDTQYF
j_call: TRBJ2-3; cdr3_length: 15; v_call: TRBV18; cdr3_aa: CASSLGLAGADTQYF
j_call: TRBJ1-5; cdr3_length: 13; v_call: TRBV20-1; cdr3_aa: CSASRGLGQPQHF
j_call: TRBJ1-4; cdr3_length: 17; v_call: TRBV5-1; cdr3_aa: CASSLGQGAFLNEKLFF
j_call: TRBJ2-7; cdr3_length: 15; v_call: TRBV18; cdr3_aa: CASSPRQSAAYEQYF
j_call: TRBJ1-5; cdr3_length: 14; v_call: TRBV7-6; cdr3_aa: CASSLRPRNQPQHF
j_call: TRBJ2-1; cdr3_length: 19; v_call: TRBV4-1; cdr3_aa: CASSQVPVLERRPYNEQFF
j_call: TRBJ2-7; cdr3_length: 12; v_call: TRBV12-3/TRBV12-4; cdr3_aa: CASKTGPYEQYF
j_call: TRBJ2-5; cdr3_length: 15; v_call: TRBV27; cdr3_aa: CASSFYPPAQETQYF
j_call: TRBJ1-1; cdr3_length: 13; v_call: TRBV11-2; cdr3_aa: CASSLLGASEAFF
j_call: TRBJ1-5; cdr3_length: 14; v_call: TRBV19; cdr3_aa: CASNTERSNQPQHF
j_call: TRBJ2-3; cdr3_length: 16; v_call: TRBV5-1; cdr3_aa: CASSSGQPTSTDTQYF
j_call: TRBJ2-3; cdr3_length: 15; v_call: TRBV28; cdr3_aa: CASSFRSPTTDTQYF
j_call: TRBJ2-6; cdr3_length: 15; v_call: TRBV7-2; cdr3_aa: CASSSDSSGANVLTF
j_call: TRBJ1-1; cdr3_length: 16; v_call: TRBV5-1; cdr3_aa: CASSLDPTSRNTEAFF
j_call: TRBJ1-1; cdr3_length: 14; v_call: TRBV7-2; cdr3_aa: CASSLTGPNTEAFF
j_call: TRBJ1-1; cdr3_length: 15; v_call: TRBV20-1; cdr3_aa: CSARWPGEGITEAFF
j_call: TRBJ1-1; cdr3_length: 13; v_call: TRBV18; cdr3_aa: CASSPNWGYEAFF
j_call: TRBJ2-1; cdr3_length: 14; v_call: TRBV5-1; cdr3_aa: CASRPGSGNNEQFF
j_call: TRBJ2-5; cdr3_length: 13; v_call: TRBV11-2; cdr3_aa: CASSGGGLETQYF
j_call: TRBJ2-7; cdr3_length: 18; v_call: TRBV7-8; cdr3_aa: CASSLVPGASGYSYEQYF
j_call: TRBJ2-1; cdr3_length: 14; v_call: TRBV19; cdr3_aa: CASTEGLPGNEQFF
j_call: TRBJ2-7; cdr3_length: 16; v_call: TRBV6-5; cdr3_aa: CASSYQGSLSYYEQYF
j_call: TRBJ2-1; cdr3_length: 15; v_call: TRBV20-1; cdr3_aa: CSARVAGAPLNEQFF